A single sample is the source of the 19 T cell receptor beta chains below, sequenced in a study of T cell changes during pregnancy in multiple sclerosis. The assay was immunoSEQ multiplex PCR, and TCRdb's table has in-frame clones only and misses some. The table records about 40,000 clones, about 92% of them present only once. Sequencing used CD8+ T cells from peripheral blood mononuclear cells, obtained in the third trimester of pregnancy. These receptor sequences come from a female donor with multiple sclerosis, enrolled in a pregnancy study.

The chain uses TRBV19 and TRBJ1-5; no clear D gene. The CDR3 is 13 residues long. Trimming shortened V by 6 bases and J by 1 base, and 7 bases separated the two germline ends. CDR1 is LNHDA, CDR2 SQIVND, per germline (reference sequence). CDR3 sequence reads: CASRITSNQPQHF. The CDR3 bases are TGTGCCAGTAGGATCACAAGCAATCAGCCCCAGCATTTT.

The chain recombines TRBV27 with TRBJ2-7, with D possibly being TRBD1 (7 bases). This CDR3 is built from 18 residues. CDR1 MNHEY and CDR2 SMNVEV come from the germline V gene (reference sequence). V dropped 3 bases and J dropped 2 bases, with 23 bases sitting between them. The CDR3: CASSLLPQGGQPTYEQYF. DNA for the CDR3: TGTGCCAGCAGTTTGCTCCCCCAGGGGGGACAGCCTACCTACGAGCAGTACTTC.

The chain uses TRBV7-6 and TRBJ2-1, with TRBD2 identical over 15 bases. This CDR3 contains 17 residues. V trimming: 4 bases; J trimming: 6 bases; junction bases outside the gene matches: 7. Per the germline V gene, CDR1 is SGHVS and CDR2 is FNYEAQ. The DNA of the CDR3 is TGTGCCAGCAGCTCCGGACTAGCGGGAGGGGGGGTCAATGAGCAGTTCTTC. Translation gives CASSSGLAGGGVNEQFF.

CDR3 loop: CASMGFPTRATGELFF. The CDR3 bases are TGTGCCAGCATGGGGTTCCCTACGCGGGCCACCGGGGAGCTGTTTTTT. V and J are TRBV2 and TRBJ2-2, with D tentatively TRBD2 (5 bases). From germline, CDR1 is SNHLY and CDR2 FYNNEI. V was clipped by 7 bases and J by 4 bases, with 19 bases between them. This CDR3 spans 16 amino acids.

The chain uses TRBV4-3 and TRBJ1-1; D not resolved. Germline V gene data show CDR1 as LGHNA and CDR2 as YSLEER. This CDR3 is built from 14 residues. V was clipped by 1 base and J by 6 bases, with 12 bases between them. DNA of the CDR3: TGCGCCAGCAGCCAAGTTGCTGCTGGGCCTGAAGCTTTCTTT. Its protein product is CASSQVAAGPEAFF.

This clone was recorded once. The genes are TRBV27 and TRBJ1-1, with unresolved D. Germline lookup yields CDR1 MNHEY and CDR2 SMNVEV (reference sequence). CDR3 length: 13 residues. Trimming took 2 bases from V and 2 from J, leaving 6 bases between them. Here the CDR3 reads CASSLEENTEAFF. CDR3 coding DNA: TGTGCCAGCAGTTTAGAGGAAAACACTGAAGCTTTCTTT.

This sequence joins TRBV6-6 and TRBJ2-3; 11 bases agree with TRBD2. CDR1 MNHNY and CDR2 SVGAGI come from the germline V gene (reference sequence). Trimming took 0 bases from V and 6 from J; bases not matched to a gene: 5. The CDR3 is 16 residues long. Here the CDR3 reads CASSYSSGRALDTQYF. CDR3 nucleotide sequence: TGTGCCAGCAGTTACTCTAGCGGGAGGGCCCTGGATACGCAGTATTTT.

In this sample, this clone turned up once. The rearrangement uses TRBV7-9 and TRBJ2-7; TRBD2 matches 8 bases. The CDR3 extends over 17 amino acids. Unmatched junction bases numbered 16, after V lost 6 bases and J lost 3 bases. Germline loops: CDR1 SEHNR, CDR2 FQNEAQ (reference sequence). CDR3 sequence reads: CASRHTQLAEEDYEQYF. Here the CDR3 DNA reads TGTGCCAGCAGGCACACTCAACTAGCGGAAGAAGACTACGAGCAGTACTTC.

DNA of the CDR3: TGTGCCAGTAGTCTTGGACTAGCGGGATACAATGAGCAGTTCTTC. It encodes CASSLGLAGYNEQFF. This sequence joins TRBV19 and TRBJ2-1; 12 bases align to TRBD2. Germline trimming cut 5 bases from V and 4 bases from J; bases unmatched to any gene: 3. Germline assignment: CDR1 LNHDA and CDR2 SQIVND (reference sequence). CDR3 size: 15 residues.

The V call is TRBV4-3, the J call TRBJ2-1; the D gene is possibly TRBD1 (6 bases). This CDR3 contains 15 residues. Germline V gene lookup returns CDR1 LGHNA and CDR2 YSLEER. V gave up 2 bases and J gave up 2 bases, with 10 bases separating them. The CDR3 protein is CASSQQDSTYNEQFF. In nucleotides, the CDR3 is TGCGCCAGCAGCCAACAGGACAGTACCTACAATGAGCAGTTCTTC.

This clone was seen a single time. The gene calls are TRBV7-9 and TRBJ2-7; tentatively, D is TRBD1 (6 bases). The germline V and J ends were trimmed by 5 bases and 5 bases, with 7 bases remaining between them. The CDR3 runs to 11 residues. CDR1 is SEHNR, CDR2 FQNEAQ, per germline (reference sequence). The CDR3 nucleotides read TGTGCCAGCAGCCCAGGGGACGAGCAGTACTTC. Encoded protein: CASSPGDEQYF.

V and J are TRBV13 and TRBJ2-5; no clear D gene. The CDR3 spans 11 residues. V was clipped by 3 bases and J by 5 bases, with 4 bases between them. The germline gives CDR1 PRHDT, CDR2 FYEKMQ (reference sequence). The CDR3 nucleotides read TGTGCCAGCAGCTTGAGGGAGACCCAGTACTTC. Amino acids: CASSLRETQYF.

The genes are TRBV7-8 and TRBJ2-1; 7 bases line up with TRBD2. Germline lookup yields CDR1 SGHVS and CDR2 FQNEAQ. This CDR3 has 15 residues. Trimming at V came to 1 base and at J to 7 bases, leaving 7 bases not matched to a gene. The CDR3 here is CASSLVAGAWNEQFF. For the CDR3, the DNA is TGTGCCAGCAGCTTAGTCGCGGGAGCTTGGAATGAGCAGTTCTTC. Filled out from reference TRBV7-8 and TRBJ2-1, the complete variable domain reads GAGVSQSPRYKVAKRGQDVALRCDPISGHVSLFWYQQALGQGPEFLTYFQNEAQLDKSGLPSDRFFAERPEGSVSTLKIQRTQQEDSAVYLCASSLVAGAWNEQFFGPGTRLTVL.

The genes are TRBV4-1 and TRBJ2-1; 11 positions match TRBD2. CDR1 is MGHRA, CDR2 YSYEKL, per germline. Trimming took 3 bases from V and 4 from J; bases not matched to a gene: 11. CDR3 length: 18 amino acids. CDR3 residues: CASSHQTSGTWGYNEQFF. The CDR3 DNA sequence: TGCGCCAGCAGCCATCAGACTAGCGGGACCTGGGGGTACAATGAGCAGTTCTTC.

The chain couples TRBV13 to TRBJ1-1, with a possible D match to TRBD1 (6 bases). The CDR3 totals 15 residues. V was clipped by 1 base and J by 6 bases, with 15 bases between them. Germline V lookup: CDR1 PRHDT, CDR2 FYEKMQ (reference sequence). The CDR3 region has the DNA TGTGCCAGCAGCTTAGCCGCCAGGGGATTCTCTGAAGCTTTCTTT. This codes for CASSLAARGFSEAFF.

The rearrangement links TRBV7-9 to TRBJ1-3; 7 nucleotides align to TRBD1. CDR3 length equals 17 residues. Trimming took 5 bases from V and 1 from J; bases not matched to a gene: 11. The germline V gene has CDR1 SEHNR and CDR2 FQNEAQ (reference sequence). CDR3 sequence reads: CASSQNRGAGSGNTIYF. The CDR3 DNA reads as TGTGCCAGCAGCCAGAACAGGGGCGCAGGATCTGGAAACACCATATATTTT. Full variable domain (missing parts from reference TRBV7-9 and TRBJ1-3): DTGVSQNPRHKITKRGQNVTFRCDPISEHNRLYWYRQTLGQGPEFLTYFQNEAQLEKSRLLSDRFSAERPKGSFSTLEIQRTEQGDSAMYLCASSQNRGAGSGNTIYFGEGSWLTVV.

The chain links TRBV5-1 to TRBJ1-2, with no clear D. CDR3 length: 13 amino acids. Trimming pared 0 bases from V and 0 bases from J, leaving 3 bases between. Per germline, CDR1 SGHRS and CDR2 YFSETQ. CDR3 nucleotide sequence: TGCGCCAGCAGCTTGGAGCCTAACTATGGCTACACCTTC. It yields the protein CASSLEPNYGYTF.

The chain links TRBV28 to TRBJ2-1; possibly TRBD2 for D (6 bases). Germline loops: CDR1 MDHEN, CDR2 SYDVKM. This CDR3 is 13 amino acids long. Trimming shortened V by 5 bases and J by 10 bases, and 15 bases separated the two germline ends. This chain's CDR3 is CASSPTGLGEQFF. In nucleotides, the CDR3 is TGTGCCAGCAGTCCAACGGGACTCGGGGAGCAGTTCTTC.

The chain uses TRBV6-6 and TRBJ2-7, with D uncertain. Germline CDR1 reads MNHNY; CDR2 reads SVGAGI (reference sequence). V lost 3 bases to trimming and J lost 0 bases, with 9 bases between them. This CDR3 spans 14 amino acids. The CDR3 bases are TGTGCCAGCAGTTATCTTCAACTCTCCTACGAGCAGTACTTC. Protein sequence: CASSYLQLSYEQYF.